A selection of T cell receptor beta chains follows, all from one sample in a study of response to subunit inactivated influenza vaccine. TCRdb redid the calling of the RT-PCR reads with MiXCR, one entry per CDR3 protein. The sample lists about 610,000 distinct CDR3 sequences; approximately 15% were seen once. Here the sequenced sample was PBMCs from blood, taken roughly 12 days after vaccination. These TCRs come from a man aged 50 or older who received an inactivated influenza vaccine. CDR3s include the opening cysteine and the closing phenylalanine or tryptophan. A D gene is named only where the DNA matches it firmly. Clone size is given for some rows only: seen once, a few or many times, or a class if the clone is expanded.

v_gene,abundance,d_gene,j_gene,CDR3aa,CDR3nt
TRBV28,-,-,TRBJ2-1,CATAGGYNEQFF,TGTGCCACAGCCGGGGGATACAATGAGCAGTTCTTC
TRBV6-2/TRBV6-3,few,-,TRBJ1-1,CASSYGTRTNTEAFF,TGTGCCAGCAGTTACGGGACACGGACGAACACTGAAGCTTTCTTT
TRBV7-8,-,TRBD1,TRBJ2-7,CASSLGWTGGHEQYF,TGTGCCAGCAGCTTAGGATGGACAGGGGGACACGAGCAGTACTTC
TRBV5-1,few,-,TRBJ2-1,CASSSYHNEQFF,TGCGCCAGCAGCTCGTACCACAATGAGCAGTTCTTC
TRBV12-3/TRBV12-4,few,-,TRBJ1-5,CASSLQGFQPQHF,TGTGCCAGCAGTTTGCAAGGGTTTCAGCCCCAGCATTTT
TRBV5-1,-,-,TRBJ2-6,CASSEAPRANVLTF,TGCGCCAGCTCTGAGGCCCCAAGGGCCAACGTCCTGACTTTC
TRBV7-2,many,TRBD2,TRBJ2-5,CASSLGSSGGETQYF,TGTGCCAGCAGCTTAGGATCTAGCGGGGGAGAGACCCAGTACTTC
TRBV5-1,few,TRBD1,TRBJ2-3,CASSWAGTVTDTQYF,TGCGCCAGCAGCTGGGCCGGGACAGTCACAGATACGCAGTATTTT
TRBV30,few,TRBD1,TRBJ2-7,CAWSVSLWDRGKYEQYF,TGTGCCTGGAGTGTATCTTTGTGGGACAGGGGTAAATACGAGCAGTACTTC
TRBV5-5,-,TRBD1,TRBJ1-6,CASSDDRGSYSPLHF,TGTGCCAGCAGCGACGACAGGGGGAGTTATTCACCCCTCCACTTT
TRBV29-1,-,TRBD2,TRBJ2-1,CSVQPRLAGVNEQFF,TGCAGCGTTCAACCCCGACTAGCGGGGGTTAATGAGCAGTTCTTC
TRBV7-2,many,TRBD1,TRBJ2-1,CASSLPHRGRYNEQFF,TGTGCCAGCAGCTTACCCCACAGGGGGCGGTACAATGAGCAGTTCTTC
TRBV29-1,few,TRBD2,TRBJ2-7,CSVGPSFSLAHSYEQYF,TGCAGCGTTGGTCCCTCCTTCTCACTAGCGCACTCCTACGAGCAGTACTTC
TRBV20-1,few,TRBD2,TRBJ2-3,CSARGGTSGKLYTQYF,TGCAGTGCTAGAGGTGGGACTAGCGGGAAGTTATATACGCAGTATTTT
TRBV6-1,few,TRBD1,TRBJ2-1,CASTKGASYNEQFF,TGTGCCAGCACAAAGGGGGCCTCCTACAATGAGCAGTTCTTC
TRBV7-2,many,-,TRBJ2-2,CASSLDPGLRAGELFF,TGTGCCAGCAGCTTAGATCCCGGCCTTAGGGCCGGGGAGCTGTTTTTT
TRBV2,few,TRBD2,TRBJ2-2,CASSAGSGRAGVGELFF,TGTGCCAGCAGTGCTGGTAGCGGGAGGGCCGGGGTCGGGGAGCTGTTTTTT
TRBV28,few,-,TRBJ2-3,CATRGSTDTQYF,TGTGCCACCCGGGGGTCCACAGATACGCAGTATTTT
TRBV12-3/TRBV12-4,-,-,TRBJ2-7,CASSSVGGEPYEQYF,TGTGCCAGCAGTAGCGTGGGGGGTGAGCCCTACGAGCAGTACTTC
TRBV7-2,few,-,TRBJ1-2,CASTLPGGYGYTF,TGTGCCAGCACCTTACCAGGAGGCTATGGCTACACCTTC
TRBV7-2,-,-,TRBJ2-2,CASSLRRTLNTGELFF,TGTGCCAGCAGCTTACGGCGGACCCTGAACACCGGGGAGCTGTTTTTT
TRBV15,few,-,TRBJ2-1,CATSTRLFSYNEQFF,TGTGCCACCAGCACCCGACTTTTCTCCTACAATGAGCAGTTCTTC
TRBV24-1,-,-,TRBJ2-2,CATSARGWTGELFF,TGTGCCACCAGTGCAAGGGGGTGGACCGGGGAGCTGTTTTTT
TRBV20-1,few,TRBD2,TRBJ2-5,CSASRLAGGRKETQYF,TGCAGTGCTAGCAGGTTAGCGGGAGGCCGAAAAGAGACCCAGTACTTC
TRBV30,-,-,TRBJ2-1,CAWSTAAGIYNEQFF,TGTGCCTGGAGTACCGCGGCGGGAATTTACAATGAGCAGTTCTTC
TRBV2,few,TRBD1,TRBJ2-6,CASSDFGTGVSGANVLTF,TGTGCCAGCAGTGACTTCGGGACAGGAGTGTCTGGGGCCAACGTCCTGACTTTC
TRBV12-3/TRBV12-4,-,-,TRBJ2-6,CASIRSSGANVLTF,TGTGCCAGCATCAGAAGCTCTGGGGCCAACGTCCTGACTTTC
TRBV7-2,few,-,TRBJ1-4,CASSLAGFGNEKLFF,TGTGCCAGCAGCTTAGCAGGGTTTGGGAATGAAAAACTGTTTTTT
TRBV12-3/TRBV12-4,few,-,TRBJ2-5,CASSQGLGGQETQYF,TGTGCCAGCAGTCAGGGACTCGGGGGCCAAGAGACCCAGTACTTC
TRBV12-3/TRBV12-4,few,TRBD2,TRBJ2-2,CASRAGGGRNPGELFF,TGTGCCAGCCGAGCGGGCGGGGGGCGTAACCCCGGGGAGCTGTTTTTT
TRBV11-2,many,-,TRBJ1-2,CASSNPGPPGLGGYTF,TGTGCCAGCAGCAACCCCGGCCCCCCAGGGCTCGGTGGCTACACCTTC
TRBV28,few,-,TRBJ2-1,CASSPLGTSSYNEQFF,TGTGCCAGCAGTCCCCTCGGCACTTCTTCCTACAATGAGCAGTTCTTC
TRBV12-3/TRBV12-4,-,-,TRBJ2-7,CASSLRTGREQYF,TGTGCCAGCAGTTTGCGTACCGGGCGCGAGCAGTACTTC
TRBV4-2,few,-,TRBJ2-3,CASSQEVLALRTDTQYF,TGTGCCAGCAGCCAAGAAGTCCTAGCACTACGCACAGATACGCAGTATTTT